Following are 8 T cell receptor beta chains from one sample sequenced in a study of blood T cell repertoires in COVID-19. Assay: immunoSEQ multiplex PCR; the TCRdb copy retains only in-frame clones and omits some. The sample holds around 300,000 clones, around 89% seen once. The sample consisted of peripheral blood. The receptors here all came from a woman aged 50 to 65 with active or convalescent COVID-19.

CDR3 residues: CASSFDRKGYTF. Written as DNA, the CDR3 is TGTGCCAGCAGCTTTGACAGGAAGGGCTACACCTTC. V and J are TRBV7-2 and TRBJ1-2; perhaps TRBD1 as D (6 bases). This CDR3 contains 12 residues. Germline V gene lookup returns CDR1 SGHTA and CDR2 FQGNSA. Between the trimmed V and J ends, which lost 3 bases and 8 bases, there was a span of 10 bases.

V gene TRBV30 combines with J gene TRBJ1-2; no reliable D call. V dropped 1 base and J dropped 2 bases, with 5 bases sitting between them. The V gene's germline CDR1 is GTSNPN and CDR2 SVGIG (reference sequence). The CDR3 runs 12 residues. CDR3 in DNA: TGTGCCTGGAGTGGCAGAAACTATGGCTACACCTTC. The encoded protein is CAWSGRNYGYTF.

J is TRBJ2-7 and V is TRBV5-1; 9 nucleotides match TRBD1. The V segment lost 4 bases and the J segment 3 bases; nucleotides outside the gene matches: 8. This CDR3 has 15 residues. CDR1 is SGHRS and CDR2 is YFSETQ in the germline V gene. This CDR3 reads CASSGGTGTGYEQYF. In DNA, the CDR3 is TGCGCCAGCAGCGGCGGGACAGGGACAGGCTACGAGCAGTACTTC.

V and J are TRBV28 and TRBJ1-1, with D perhaps TRBD1 (6 bases). The CDR3 contains 15 residues. The germline V gene encodes CDR1 MDHEN and CDR2 SYDVKM. The V and J ends lost 7 bases and 0 bases respectively, with 15 bases between them. The CDR3 bases are TGTGCCAGCACCCGGGGGGGGGCCTTGAACACTGAAGCTTTCTTT. The encoded protein is CASTRGGALNTEAFF.

V gene TRBV18 combines with J gene TRBJ2-7, with a tentative D call TRBD1 (5 bases). Germline values: CDR1 KGHSH, CDR2 LQKENI. The CDR3 has 14 amino acids. Trimming stripped 9 bases from V and 4 bases from J, with 19 bases between. This chain's CDR3 is CASTEQARLYEQYF. The CDR3 DNA follows: TGTGCCAGTACAGAACAGGCTCGCCTATACGAGCAGTACTTC. The whole variable domain, remainder taken from reference TRBV18 and TRBJ2-7, is NAGVMQNPRHLVRRRGQEARLRCSPMKGHSHVYWYRQLPEEGLKFMVYLQKENIIDESGMPKERFSAEFPKEGPSILRIQQVVRGDSAAYFCASTEQARLYEQYFGPGTRLTVT.

This chain uses TRBV5-8 with TRBJ1-4; possible D gene TRBD1, 5 bases. Between the trimmed V and J ends, which lost 2 bases and 0 bases, there was a span of 17 bases. There are 18 residues in the CDR3. Per germline, CDR1 SGHTS and CDR2 YDEGEE. For the CDR3, the DNA is TGTGCCAGCAGCTTCTCCCCTCAGACAGTCCCAACTAATGAAAAACTGTTTTTT. Its translation is CASSFSPQTVPTNEKLFF.

This clone occurred once. The chain links TRBV9 to TRBJ1-1; TRBD1 might be the D (6 bases). The CDR3 extends over 15 amino acids. Germline CDR1 reads SGDLS; CDR2 reads YYNGEE. Deletions cut 0 bases from V and 5 bases from J, with 14 bases between. The chain's CDR3 is CASSVVAGGMTEAFF. The CDR3, as DNA: TGTGCCAGCAGCGTAGTAGCGGGGGGCATGACTGAAGCTTTCTTT.

The V gene is TRBV19, the J gene TRBJ2-2; 11 bases match TRBD1. Unmatched junction bases numbered 11, after V lost 6 bases and J lost 8 bases. Germline assignment: CDR1 LNHDA and CDR2 SQIVND (reference sequence). The length of the CDR3 is 16 residues. This CDR3 reads CASRSGTGGNKGELFF. In DNA, the CDR3 is TGTGCCAGTAGATCCGGGACAGGGGGTAATAAAGGGGAGCTGTTTTTT.